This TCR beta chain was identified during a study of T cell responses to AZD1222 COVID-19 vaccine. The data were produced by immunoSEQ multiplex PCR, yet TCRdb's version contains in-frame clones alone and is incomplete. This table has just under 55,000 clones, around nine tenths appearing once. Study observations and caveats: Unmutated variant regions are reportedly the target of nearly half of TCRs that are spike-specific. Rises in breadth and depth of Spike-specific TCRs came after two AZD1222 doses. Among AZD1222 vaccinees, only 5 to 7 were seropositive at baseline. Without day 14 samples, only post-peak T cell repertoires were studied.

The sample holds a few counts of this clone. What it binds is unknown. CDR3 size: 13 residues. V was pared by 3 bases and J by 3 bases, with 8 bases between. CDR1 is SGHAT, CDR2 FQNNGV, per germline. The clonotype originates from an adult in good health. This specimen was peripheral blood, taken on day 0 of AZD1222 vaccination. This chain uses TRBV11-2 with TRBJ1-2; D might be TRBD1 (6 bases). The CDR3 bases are TGTGCCAGCAGCTTGGGGGGGCACTATGGCTACACCTTC. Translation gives CASSLGGHYGYTF.